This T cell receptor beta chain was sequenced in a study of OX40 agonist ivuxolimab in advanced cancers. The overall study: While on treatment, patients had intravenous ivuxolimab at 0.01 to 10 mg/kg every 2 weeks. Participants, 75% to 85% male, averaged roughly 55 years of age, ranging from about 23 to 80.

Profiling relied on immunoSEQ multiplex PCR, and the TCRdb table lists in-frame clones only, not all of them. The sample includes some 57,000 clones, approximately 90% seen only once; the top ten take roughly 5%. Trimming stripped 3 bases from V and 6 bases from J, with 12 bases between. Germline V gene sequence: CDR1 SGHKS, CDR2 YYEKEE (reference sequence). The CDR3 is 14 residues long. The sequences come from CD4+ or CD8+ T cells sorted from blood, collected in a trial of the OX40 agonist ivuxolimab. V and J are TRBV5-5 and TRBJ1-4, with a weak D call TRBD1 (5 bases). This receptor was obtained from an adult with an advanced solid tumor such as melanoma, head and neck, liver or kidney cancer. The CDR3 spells CASSYTGPYEKLFF. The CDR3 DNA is TGTGCCAGCAGCTACACAGGACCATATGAAAAACTGTTTTTT. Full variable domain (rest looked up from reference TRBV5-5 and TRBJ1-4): DAGVTQSPTHLIKTRGQQVTLRCSPISGHKSVSWYQQVLGQGPQFIFQYYEKEERGRGNFPDRFSARQFPNYSSELNVNALLLGDSALYLCASSYTGPYEKLFFGSGTQLSVL.